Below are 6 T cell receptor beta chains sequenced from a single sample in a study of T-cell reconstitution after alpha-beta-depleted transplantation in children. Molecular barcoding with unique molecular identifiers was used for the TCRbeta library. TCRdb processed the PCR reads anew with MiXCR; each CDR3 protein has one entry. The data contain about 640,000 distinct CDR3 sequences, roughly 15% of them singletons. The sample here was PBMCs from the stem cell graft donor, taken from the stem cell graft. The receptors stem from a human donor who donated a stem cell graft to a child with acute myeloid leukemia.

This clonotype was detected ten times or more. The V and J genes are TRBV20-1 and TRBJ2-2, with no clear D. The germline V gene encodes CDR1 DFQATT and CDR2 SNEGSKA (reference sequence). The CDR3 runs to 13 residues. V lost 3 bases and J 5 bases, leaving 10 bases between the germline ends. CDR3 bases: TGCAGTGCTAGGGCTAGACAAACCGGGGAGCTGTTTTTT. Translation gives CSARARQTGELFF.

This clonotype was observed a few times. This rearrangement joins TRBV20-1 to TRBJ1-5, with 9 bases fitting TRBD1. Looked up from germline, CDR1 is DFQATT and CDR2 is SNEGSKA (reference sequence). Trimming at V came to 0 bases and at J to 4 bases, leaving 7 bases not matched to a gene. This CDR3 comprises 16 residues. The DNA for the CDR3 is TGCAGTGCTAGAGACTTCCGTGGGACAGGGAATCAGCCCCAGCATTTT. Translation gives CSARDFRGTGNQPQHF.

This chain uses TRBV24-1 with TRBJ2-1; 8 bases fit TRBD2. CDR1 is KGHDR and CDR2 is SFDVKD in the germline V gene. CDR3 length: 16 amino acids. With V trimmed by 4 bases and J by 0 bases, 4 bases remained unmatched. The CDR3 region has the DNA TGTGCCACCAGTGACCCGGGGGGGGGCTCCTACAATGAGCAGTTCTTC. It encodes CATSDPGGGSYNEQFF.

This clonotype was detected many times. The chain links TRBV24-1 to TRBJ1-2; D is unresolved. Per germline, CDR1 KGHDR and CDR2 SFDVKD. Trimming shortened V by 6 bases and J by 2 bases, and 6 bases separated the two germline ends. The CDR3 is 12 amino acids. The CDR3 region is CATSPGNYGYTF. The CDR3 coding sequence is TGTGCCACCAGTCCGGGGAACTATGGCTACACCTTC.

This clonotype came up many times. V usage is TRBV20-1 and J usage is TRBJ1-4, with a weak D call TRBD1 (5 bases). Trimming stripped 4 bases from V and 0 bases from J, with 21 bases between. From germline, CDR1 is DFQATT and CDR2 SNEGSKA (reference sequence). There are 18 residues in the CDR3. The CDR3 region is CSATRRGESVATNEKLFF. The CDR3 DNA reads TGCAGTGCTACGCGACGGGGGGAAAGCGTCGCAACTAATGAAAAACTGTTTTTT.

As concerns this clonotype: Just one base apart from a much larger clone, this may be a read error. The CDR3 DNA reads TGTGCCAGCAGCTCGGGCCATAACCATGAGCAGTTCTTC. Residues: CASSSGHNHEQFF. This sequence joins TRBV7-2 and TRBJ2-1; D not resolved. CDR1 and CDR2 from the germline V gene are SGHTA and FQGNSA. The CDR3 contains 13 residues. Trimming took off 4 bases at V and 8 bases at J, with 12 bases between the two ends.